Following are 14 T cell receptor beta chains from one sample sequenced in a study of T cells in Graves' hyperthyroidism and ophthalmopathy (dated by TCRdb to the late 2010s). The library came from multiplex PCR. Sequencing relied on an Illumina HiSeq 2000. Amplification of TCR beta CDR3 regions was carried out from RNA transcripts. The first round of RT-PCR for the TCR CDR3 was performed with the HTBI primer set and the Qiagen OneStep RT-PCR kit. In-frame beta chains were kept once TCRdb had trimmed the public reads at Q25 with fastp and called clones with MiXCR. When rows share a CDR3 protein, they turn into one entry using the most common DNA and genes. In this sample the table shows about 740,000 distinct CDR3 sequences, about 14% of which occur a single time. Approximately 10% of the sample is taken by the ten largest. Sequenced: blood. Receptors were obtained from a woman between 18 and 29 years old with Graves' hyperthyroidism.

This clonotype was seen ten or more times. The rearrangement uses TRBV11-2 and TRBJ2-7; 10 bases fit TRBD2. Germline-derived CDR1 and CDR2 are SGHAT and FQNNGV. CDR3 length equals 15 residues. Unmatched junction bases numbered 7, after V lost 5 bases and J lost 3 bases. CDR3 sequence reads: CASSARRTSGYEQYF. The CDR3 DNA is TGTGCCAGCAGCGCGCGGAGGACTAGCGGCTACGAGCAGTACTTC. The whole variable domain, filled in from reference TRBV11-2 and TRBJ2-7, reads EAGVAQSPRYKIIEKRQSVAFWCNPISGHATLYWYQQILGQGPKLLIQFQNNGVVDDSQLPKDRFSAERLKGVDSTLKIQPAKLEDSAVYLCASSARRTSGYEQYFGPGTRLTVT.

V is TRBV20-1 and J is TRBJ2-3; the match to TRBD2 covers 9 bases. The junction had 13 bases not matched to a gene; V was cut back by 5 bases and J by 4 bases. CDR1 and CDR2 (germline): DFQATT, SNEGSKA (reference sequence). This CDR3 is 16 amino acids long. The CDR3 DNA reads TGCAGTGCTCCGGGGGGGTCCCGCGGGAGGGCAGATACGCAGTATTTT. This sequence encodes CSAPGGSRGRADTQYF.

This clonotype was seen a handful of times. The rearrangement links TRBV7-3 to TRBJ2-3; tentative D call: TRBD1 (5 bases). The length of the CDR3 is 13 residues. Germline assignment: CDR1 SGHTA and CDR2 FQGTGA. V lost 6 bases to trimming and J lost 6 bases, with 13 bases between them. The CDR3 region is CASSSNQGDTQYF. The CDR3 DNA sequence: TGTGCCAGCAGTTCCAACCAGGGCGATACGCAGTATTTT.

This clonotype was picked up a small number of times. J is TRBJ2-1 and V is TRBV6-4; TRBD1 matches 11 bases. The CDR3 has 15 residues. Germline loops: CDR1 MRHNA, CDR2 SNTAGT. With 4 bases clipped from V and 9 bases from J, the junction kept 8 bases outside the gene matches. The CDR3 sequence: CASSARDRGLGEQFF. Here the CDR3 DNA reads TGTGCCAGCAGTGCCCGGGACAGGGGGTTAGGTGAGCAGTTCTTC.

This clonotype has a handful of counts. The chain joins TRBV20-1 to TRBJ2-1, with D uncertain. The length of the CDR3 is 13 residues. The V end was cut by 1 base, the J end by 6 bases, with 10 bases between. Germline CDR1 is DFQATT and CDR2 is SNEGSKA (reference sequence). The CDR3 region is CSARGRARNEQFF. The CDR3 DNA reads TGCAGTGCTAGAGGTAGAGCCCGCAATGAGCAGTTCTTC.

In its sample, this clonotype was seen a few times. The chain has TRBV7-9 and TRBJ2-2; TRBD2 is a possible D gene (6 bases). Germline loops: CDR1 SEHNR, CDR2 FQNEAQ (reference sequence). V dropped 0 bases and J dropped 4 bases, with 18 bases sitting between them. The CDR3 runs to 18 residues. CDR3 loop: CASSLASSGTPLTGELFF. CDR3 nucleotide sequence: TGTGCCAGCAGCTTAGCGAGTTCGGGGACTCCTCTCACCGGGGAGCTGTTTTTT.

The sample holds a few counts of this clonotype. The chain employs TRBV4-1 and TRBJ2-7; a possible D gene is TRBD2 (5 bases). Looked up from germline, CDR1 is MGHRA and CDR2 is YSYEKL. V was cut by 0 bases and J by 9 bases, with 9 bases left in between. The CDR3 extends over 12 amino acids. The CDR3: CASSQEGARQYF. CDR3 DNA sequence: TGCGCCAGCAGCCAAGAGGGAGCCAGGCAGTACTTC.

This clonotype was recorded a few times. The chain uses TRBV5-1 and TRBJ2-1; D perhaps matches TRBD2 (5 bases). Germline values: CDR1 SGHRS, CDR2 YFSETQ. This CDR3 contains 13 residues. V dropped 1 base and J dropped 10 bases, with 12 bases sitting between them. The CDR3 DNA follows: TGCGCCAGCAGCTTGTCCGTAGCGAACGAGCAGTTCTTC. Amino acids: CASSLSVANEQFF.

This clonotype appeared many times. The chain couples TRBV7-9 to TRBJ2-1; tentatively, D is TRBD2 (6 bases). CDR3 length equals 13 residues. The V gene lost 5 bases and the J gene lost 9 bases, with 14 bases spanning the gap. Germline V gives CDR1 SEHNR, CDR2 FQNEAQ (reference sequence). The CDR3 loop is CASSLDLALEQFF. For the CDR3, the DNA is TGTGCCAGCAGCCTCGATCTAGCGCTTGAGCAGTTCTTC.

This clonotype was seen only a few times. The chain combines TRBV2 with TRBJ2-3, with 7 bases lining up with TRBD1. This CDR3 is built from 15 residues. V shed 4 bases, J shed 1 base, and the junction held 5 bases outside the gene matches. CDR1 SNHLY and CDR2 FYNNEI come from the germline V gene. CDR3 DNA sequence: TGTGCCAGCAGTGTGTCACAGGGGCGCACAGATACGCAGTATTTT. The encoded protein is CASSVSQGRTDTQYF.

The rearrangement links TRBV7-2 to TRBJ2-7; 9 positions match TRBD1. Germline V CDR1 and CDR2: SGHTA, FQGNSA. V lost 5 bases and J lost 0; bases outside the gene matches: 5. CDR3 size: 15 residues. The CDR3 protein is CASSGDRENSYEQYF. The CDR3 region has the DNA TGTGCCAGCAGCGGGGACAGGGAGAACTCCTACGAGCAGTACTTC.

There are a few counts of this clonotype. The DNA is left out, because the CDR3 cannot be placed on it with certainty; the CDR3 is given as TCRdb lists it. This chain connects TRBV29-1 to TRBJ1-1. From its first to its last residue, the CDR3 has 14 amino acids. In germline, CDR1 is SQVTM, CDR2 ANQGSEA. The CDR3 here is CSVEVGRGNTEALF.

DNA for the CDR3: TGTGCCATCAGAGACACAGGGGTTGATGGCTACACCTTC. Its translation is CAIRDTGVDGYTF. V and J are TRBV10-3 and TRBJ1-2; TRBD1 agrees at 7 bases. The CDR3 length is 13 residues. Germline assignment: CDR1 ENHRY and CDR2 SYGVKD. Trimming at V came to 6 bases and at J to 6 bases, leaving 7 bases not matched to a gene.

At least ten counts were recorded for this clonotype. Here the CDR3 DNA reads TGTGCCAGCAGTCCCGCTTGGGACTGGATATACGAGCAGTACTTC. Its translation: CASSPAWDWIYEQYF. The chain links TRBV27 to TRBJ2-7, with D perhaps matching TRBD2 (6 bases). Germline-derived CDR1 and CDR2 are MNHEY and SMNVEV (reference sequence). Trimming removed 5 bases at V and 4 bases at J, with 18 bases between. This CDR3 comprises 15 residues.